Listed below are T cell receptor beta chains from one sample, sequenced in a study of blood T cell repertoires in COVID-19. Measured with immunoSEQ multiplex PCR; TCRdb has only the in-frame clones, and not every one. The data show about 160,000 clones, approximately 87% seen once. The source material was peripheral blood. These receptor sequences come from a woman aged 65 to 85 with acute or convalescent COVID-19. CDR3s include the opening cysteine and the closing phenylalanine or tryptophan. The order of the fields is J gene, D gene, V gene, clone size, CDR3 protein, CDR3 DNA. D genes are given only for firm matches. Size is stated for part of the rows, as once, few or many counts, or as a class when the clone is expanded.

TRBJ2-7,-,TRBV30,-,CAWSVGRVEQYF,TGTGCCTGGAGTGTAGGGCGGGTCGAGCAGTACTTC
TRBJ1-1,-,TRBV4-2,-,CASSQENSGEAFF,TGTGCCAGCAGCCAAGAGAACAGCGGGGAAGCTTTCTTT
TRBJ2-1,TRBD2,TRBV4-2,-,CASSQIAGGSYNEQFF,TGTGCCAGCAGCCAGATAGCGGGGGGATCCTACAATGAGCAGTTCTTC
TRBJ2-3,-,TRBV5-4,-,CASSLSGDFTDTQYF,TGTGCCAGCAGCCTATCCGGGGACTTCACAGATACGCAGTATTTT
TRBJ2-7,TRBD2,TRBV27,-,CASRTGLAGVHEQYF,TGTGCCAGCCGCACGGGACTAGCGGGAGTCCACGAGCAGTACTTC
TRBJ2-5,TRBD2,TRBV3-1/TRBV3-2,few,CASSRLAGDRETQYF,TGTGCCAGCAGCCGACTAGCGGGGGATCGGGAGACCCAGTACTTC
TRBJ2-7,-,TRBV30,-,CAWSLRLGNVRGPYEQYF,TGTGCCTGGAGTCTTAGGCTAGGCAACGTCCGCGGGCCTTACGAGCAGTACTTC
TRBJ1-5,-,TRBV10-3,few,CATWGGAYSNQPQHF,TGTGCCACCTGGGGGGGAGCCTATAGCAATCAGCCCCAGCATTTT
TRBJ1-1,TRBD1,TRBV3-1/TRBV3-2,-,CASSHGQGATEAFF,TGTGCCAGCAGCCACGGACAGGGGGCGACTGAAGCTTTCTTT
TRBJ2-7,TRBD2,TRBV5-1,-,CASRTSGGPFEQYF,TGCGCCAGCAGGACTAGCGGGGGGCCGTTCGAGCAGTACTTC
TRBJ2-2,-,TRBV27,-,CASSLSITQGNTGELFF,TGTGCCAGCAGTTTATCGATTACCCAGGGGAACACCGGGGAGCTGTTTTTT
TRBJ2-1,-,TRBV6-2/TRBV6-3,-,CASSSRQTSYNEQFF,TGTGCCAGCAGTTCCCGACAGACTAGTTACAATGAGCAGTTCTTC
TRBJ2-7,-,TRBV6-2/TRBV6-3,-,CASSYSLTGHYEQYF,TGTGCCAGCAGTTACTCTCTAACAGGCCACTACGAGCAGTACTTC
TRBJ1-5,TRBD1,TRBV10-3,-,CAISEPGTGGQPQHF,TGTGCCATCAGTGAGCCGGGGACAGGGGGTCAGCCCCAGCATTTT
TRBJ1-1,-,TRBV18,-,CASSPSRQNTEAFF,TGTGCCAGCTCACCAAGCAGGCAGAACACTGAAGCTTTCTTT
TRBJ2-1,-,TRBV6-1,-,CASSESVRGLNEQFF,TGTGCCAGCAGTGAATCCGTAAGGGGCCTCAATGAGCAGTTCTTC
TRBJ2-2,-,TRBV18,-,CASSPIPSGGLRRTGELFF,TGTGCCAGCTCACCCATCCCCTCGGGGGGCCTCCGAAGAACCGGGGAGCTGTTTTTT
TRBJ2-5,TRBD2,TRBV29-1,-,CSAIRTSGSPGETQYF,TGCAGCGCCATCAGGACTAGCGGGAGCCCAGGGGAGACCCAGTACTTC
TRBJ2-1,TRBD1,TRBV19,-,CASSMRGQGHNEQFF,TGTGCCAGTAGTATGAGAGGACAGGGCCACAATGAGCAGTTCTTC
TRBJ2-5,TRBD2,TRBV5-4,-,CASSPGTRISLGTQYF,TGTGCCAGCAGCCCCGGGACTAGGATCTCTCTGGGGACCCAGTACTTC
TRBJ1-2,-,TRBV7-2,-,CASSFYSDYGYTF,TGTGCCAGCAGCTTTTATTCGGACTATGGCTACACCTTC
TRBJ1-4,-,TRBV5-4,-,CASSLVSGANEKLFF,TGTGCCAGCAGCTTGGTGTCGGGAGCTAATGAAAAACTGTTTTTT
TRBJ2-7,TRBD2,TRBV7-9,-,CASTGGLAGGEQYF,TGTGCCAGCACCGGGGGGCTAGCGGGAGGCGAGCAGTACTTC
TRBJ1-1,-,TRBV5-1,-,CASSDLPGLSTEAFF,TGCGCCAGCAGCGACCTCCCGGGACTTTCCACTGAAGCTTTCTTT
TRBJ1-2,-,TRBV5-4,-,CASSLGDTEGLNYGYTF,TGTGCCAGCAGCTTGGGGGACACCGAGGGTTTAAACTATGGCTACACCTTC
TRBJ1-2,TRBD1,TRBV4-3,-,CASSQPGTDIYGYTF,TGCGCCAGCAGCCAACCCGGGACAGACATATATGGCTACACCTTC
TRBJ1-5,-,TRBV5-5,-,CASSLGGQINQPQHF,TGTGCCAGCAGCTTGGGCGGACAGATCAATCAGCCCCAGCATTTT
TRBJ2-6,TRBD1,TRBV19,-,CATKTGGDPGANVLTF,TGTGCCACTAAGACAGGGGGGGACCCTGGGGCCAACGTCCTGACTTTC
TRBJ2-7,TRBD2,TRBV29-1,-,CSAWTSGRTAYEQYF,TGCAGCGCTTGGACTAGCGGGAGGACGGCCTACGAGCAGTACTTC
TRBJ1-3,-,TRBV6-6,-,CASRDLGGGNTIYF,TGTGCCAGCAGAGATTTGGGGGGGGGAAACACCATATATTTT
TRBJ2-1,-,TRBV7-3,few,CASSDTPVSEQFF,TGTGCCAGCAGCGACACCCCGGTCAGTGAGCAGTTCTTC
TRBJ1-1,-,TRBV6-6,-,CASKTTGRNTEAFF,TGTGCCAGCAAAACGACAGGCCGGAACACTGAAGCTTTCTTT
TRBJ1-2,TRBD1,TRBV19,once,CASSNRGYGYTF,TGTGCCAGTAGTAACAGGGGGTATGGCTACACCTTC
TRBJ2-3,-,TRBV11-3,-,CASSRDSPTDTQYF,TGTGCCAGCAGCCGGGACTCTCCCACAGATACGCAGTATTTT
TRBJ1-5,-,TRBV7-2,few,CASSLDRQGWGGQPQHF,TGTGCCAGCAGCTTAGACCGCCAGGGATGGGGTGGTCAGCCCCAGCATTTT
TRBJ2-1,TRBD1,TRBV2,-,CASRSGGTGEFNEQFF,TGTGCCAGCAGGTCAGGGGGGACAGGGGAATTCAATGAGCAGTTCTTC
TRBJ2-1,-,TRBV10-3,-,CAISGGAGGGNEQFF,TGTGCCATCAGTGGCGGGGCAGGGGGTGGAAATGAGCAGTTCTTC
TRBJ1-5,-,TRBV24-1,-,CATSDITRDYNQPQHF,TGTGCCACCAGTGATATTACCAGGGACTACAATCAGCCCCAGCATTTT
TRBJ1-5,-,TRBV6-5,-,CASRPQGQLNQPQHF,TGTGCCAGCAGGCCCCAGGGGCAGCTTAATCAGCCCCAGCATTTT
TRBJ2-4,-,TRBV28,-,CASSTSTEFHIQYF,TGTGCCAGCAGCACATCGACAGAATTTCACATTCAGTACTTC
TRBJ2-7,TRBD1,TRBV27,-,CASSSRDRASYEQYF,TGTGCCAGCAGTTCCCGGGACAGGGCGTCCTACGAGCAGTACTTC
TRBJ1-6,TRBD1,TRBV28,-,CASRPDRVANSPLHF,TGTGCCAGCAGACCAGACAGGGTAGCGAATTCACCCCTCCACTTT
TRBJ2-7,-,TRBV6-2/TRBV6-3,-,CASSYALPGLGEQYF,TGTGCCAGCAGTTACGCCCTCCCGGGACTGGGGGAGCAGTACTTC
TRBJ2-4,TRBD2,TRBV9,-,CASSPRTSGNIQYF,TGTGCCAGCAGCCCCAGGACTAGCGGAAACATTCAGTACTTC
TRBJ2-1,-,TRBV5-1,once,CASSPGSPNYNEQFF,TGCGCCAGCAGCCCAGGGTCCCCCAACTACAATGAGCAGTTCTTC
TRBJ2-1,TRBD2,TRBV29-1,once,CSVSGGRNEQFF,TGCAGCGTGTCGGGGGGGCGGAATGAGCAGTTCTTC
TRBJ1-6,-,TRBV3-1/TRBV3-2,-,CASSQRYGPLHF,TGTGCCAGCAGCCAAAGGTACGGGCCCCTCCACTTT
TRBJ2-7,TRBD2,TRBV11-2,-,CASSLNTGTSIPLEQYF,TGTGCCAGCAGTTTGAATACCGGGACTAGCATTCCGTTAGAGCAGTACTTC
TRBJ2-5,-,TRBV10-2,-,CASSSLGAGETQYF,TGCGCCAGCAGTAGCCTGGGGGCAGGGGAGACCCAGTACTTC
TRBJ1-2,-,TRBV7-2,once,CASSPVAGYTF,TGTGCCAGCAGCCCAGTGGCTGGCTACACCTTC
TRBJ1-6,-,TRBV4-1,-,CASSHPRTDYSYNSPLHF,TGCGCCAGCAGCCACCCTCGGACAGACTACTCCTATAATTCACCCCTCCACTTT
TRBJ1-2,-,TRBV10-3,-,CALSAGDYYGYTF,TGTGCCCTTAGTGCAGGGGATTACTATGGCTACACCTTC
TRBJ2-1,-,TRBV30,-,CAWSGQAAPSYNEQFF,TGTGCCTGGAGCGGACAAGCAGCTCCCTCCTACAATGAGCAGTTCTTC
TRBJ1-3,-,TRBV5-1,-,CASSLEVTGNTIYF,TGCGCCAGCAGCTTAGAGGTGACTGGAAACACCATATATTTT
TRBJ1-2,TRBD1,TRBV28,-,CASSLVPGGFGGYTF,TGTGCCAGCAGTTTAGTCCCAGGGGGCTTTGGTGGCTACACCTTC
TRBJ2-5,-,TRBV7-8,-,CASSLDPDQETQYF,TGTGCCAGCAGCTTAGACCCGGACCAAGAGACCCAGTACTTC
TRBJ1-5,TRBD1,TRBV15,-,CATKQGAGSKNQPQHF,TGTGCCACCAAGCAGGGGGCAGGCTCGAAGAATCAGCCCCAGCATTTT
TRBJ2-1,TRBD2,TRBV19,-,CASMLRGSYHNEQFF,TGTGCCAGTATGCTGCGGGGGTCTTACCACAATGAGCAGTTCTTC
TRBJ2-7,-,TRBV20-1,-,CSAHNYEQYF,TGCAGTGCCCACAACTACGAGCAGTACTTC